Shown below are 21 T cell receptor beta chains from a single sample sequenced in a study of identical twins. TCRdb itself ran the 5' RACE reads through MiXCR, one entry per CDR3 protein. The table records 420,000 or so distinct CDR3 sequences, roughly 20% of them present only once. Sequences were obtained from naive T cells sorted from blood. The receptors shown here come from a man aged 50-59 years in good health.

This clonotype was recorded a few times. The gene calls are TRBV7-2 and TRBJ1-6, with D tentatively TRBD1 (5 bases). This CDR3 has 14 amino acids. V was pared by 0 bases and J by 8 bases, with 8 bases between. CDR1 is SGHTA, CDR2 FQGNSA, per germline. The CDR3 sequence is CASSLARQYSPLHF. CDR3 bases: TGTGCCAGCAGCTTAGCCCGACAGTATTCACCCCTCCACTTT.

The rearrangement uses TRBV10-3 and TRBJ2-5; tentative D call: TRBD2 (6 bases). V was clipped by 0 bases and J by 3 bases, with 14 bases between them. Germline-derived CDR1 and CDR2 are ENHRY and SYGVKD. This CDR3 is 16 amino acids long. The CDR3 region is CAISESGTRGKETQYF. The CDR3 DNA follows: TGTGCCATCAGTGAGTCGGGGACTCGGGGAAAAGAGACCCAGTACTTC.

This clonotype was detected ten times or more. The chain joins TRBV20-1 to TRBJ2-1; 9 bases match TRBD1. V shed 1 base and J 2 bases; nucleotides not matched to a gene: 9. The germline CDR1 and CDR2 sequences are DFQATT and SNEGSKA (reference sequence). CDR3 length: 17 amino acids. Here the CDR3 DNA reads TGCAGTGCTAGAGGACCCCGGACAGGGGCCACCTACAATGAGCAGTTCTTC. This encodes CSARGPRTGATYNEQFF.

The rearrangement uses TRBV24-1 and TRBJ1-5; TRBD1 might be the D (6 bases). V gave up 4 bases and J gave up 6 bases, with 12 bases separating them. Germline lookup yields CDR1 KGHDR and CDR2 SFDVKD. This CDR3 has 14 residues. Here the CDR3 reads CATSETGRLQPQHF. The CDR3 DNA is TGTGCCACCAGTGAAACAGGGCGACTTCAGCCCCAGCATTTT.

This clonotype was recorded a few times. The chain joins TRBV3-1 to TRBJ2-7; D perhaps matches TRBD2 (6 bases). The germline V and J ends were trimmed by 3 bases and 7 bases, with 16 bases remaining between them. This CDR3 has 14 residues. Germline V gene lookup returns CDR1 LGHDT and CDR2 YNNKEL (reference sequence). The CDR3 loop reads CASSHLSGGHEQYF. Here the CDR3 DNA reads TGTGCCAGCAGCCACCTTTCAGGAGGGCATGAGCAGTACTTC.

In its sample, this clonotype was seen many times. The rearrangement links TRBV18 to TRBJ2-3; 12 nucleotides align to TRBD2. V gave up 5 bases and J gave up 0 bases; unmatched junction bases: 3. Germline V gene sequence: CDR1 KGHSH, CDR2 LQKENI. The length of the CDR3 is 16 residues. For the CDR3, the DNA is TGTGCCAGCTCATCGACTAGCGGGAGCAGCACAGATACGCAGTATTTT. This encodes CASSSTSGSSTDTQYF.

This clonotype came up many times. This rearrangement joins TRBV20-1 to TRBJ2-3, with TRBD2 matching 10 bases. V was clipped by 7 bases and J by 5 bases; unmatched bases: 6. Germline CDR1 reads DFQATT; CDR2 reads SNEGSKA (reference sequence). CDR3 length equals 13 residues. The chain's CDR3 is CSVGLAVGDTQYF. The CDR3 coding sequence is TGCAGTGTTGGACTAGCGGTGGGAGATACGCAGTATTTT.

The rearrangement links TRBV20-1 to TRBJ2-2; D gene uncertain. Germline CDR1 reads DFQATT; CDR2 reads SNEGSKA (reference sequence). This CDR3 spans 14 amino acids. V shed 3 bases and J shed 6 bases, with 14 bases lying between them. In DNA form, the CDR3 reads TGCAGTGCTAGCGGAGTGGTTAGGGCCGGGGAGCTGTTTTTT. Encoded protein: CSASGVVRAGELFF.

The J gene is TRBJ2-7, the V gene TRBV5-1; 7 bases map to TRBD1. Germline V gene data show CDR1 as SGHRS and CDR2 as YFSETQ. The V gene end was trimmed by 0 bases and the J gene end by 1 base; junction bases not matched to a gene: 4. CDR3 size: 15 residues. CDR3: CASSLEGAKSYEQYF. For the CDR3, the DNA is TGCGCCAGCAGCTTGGAGGGGGCGAAATCCTACGAGCAGTACTTC.

The genes are TRBV12-3 or TRBV12-4 and TRBJ1-1; D gene unclear. V dropped 8 bases and J dropped 1 base, with 11 bases sitting between them. The CDR3 extends over 13 amino acids. The CDR3 spells CASSVRKNTEAFF. The CDR3 nucleotides read TGTGCCAGCTCCGTCAGGAAGAACACTGAAGCTTTCTTT.

In its sample, this clonotype was seen a few times. The CDR3 nucleotides are TGTGCCAGCAGCTCAGGCTCTGGAAACACCATATATTTT. Translation gives CASSSGSGNTIYF. The J gene is TRBJ1-3, the V gene TRBV7-2; D is uncertain. The CDR3 covers 13 residues. Trimming pared 4 bases from V and 0 bases from J, leaving 4 bases between. Germline CDR1 SGHTA, CDR2 FQGNSA.

V is TRBV7-2 and J is TRBJ1-3; TRBD1 is a possible D gene (6 bases). The V gene's germline CDR1 is SGHTA and CDR2 FQGNSA. Trimming pared 8 bases from V and 3 bases from J, leaving 17 bases between. There are 15 residues in the CDR3. CDR3 sequence (DNA): TGTGCCAGCGTACAGGGCCCAGCGGTTGGAAACACCATATATTTT. This codes for CASVQGPAVGNTIYF.

This clonotype appeared many times. V and J are TRBV20-1 and TRBJ2-7; TRBD1 matches 7 bases. The ends lost 5 bases at V and 2 bases at J; junction bases unmatched: 9. The germline CDR1 and CDR2 sequences are DFQATT and SNEGSKA (reference sequence). CDR3 size: 14 residues. CDR3 region: CSARDSLAAYEQYF. CDR3 nucleotides: TGCAGTGCTCGGGACAGTTTGGCAGCCTACGAGCAGTACTTC.

This sequence joins TRBV5-5 and TRBJ1-1, with D tentatively TRBD1 (6 bases). Germline CDR1 is SGHKS and CDR2 is YYEKEE (reference sequence). V was clipped by 5 bases and J by 1 base, with 9 bases between them. This CDR3 spans 13 amino acids. CDR3 DNA sequence: TGTGCCAGCAGGGCGACAGGGAACACTGAAGCTTTCTTT. Its protein product is CASRATGNTEAFF.

This clonotype was picked up a small number of times. The chain carries TRBV20-1 and TRBJ2-2; 10 bases are shared with TRBD2. The CDR3 totals 17 residues. The germline CDR1 and CDR2 sequences are DFQATT and SNEGSKA (reference sequence). The junction had 11 bases not matched to a gene; V was cut back by 7 bases and J by 0 bases. CDR3 DNA: TGCAGTGTTTATGGACTAGCGGATTCTGCGAACACCGGGGAGCTGTTTTTT. This gives the protein CSVYGLADSANTGELFF.

The chain employs TRBV3-1 and TRBJ2-5; TRBD1 is a possible D gene (6 bases). Germline assignment: CDR1 LGHDT and CDR2 YNNKEL (reference sequence). V shed 4 bases and J shed 5 bases, with 17 bases lying between them. The CDR3 is 15 amino acids. The CDR3, as DNA: TGTGCCAGCAGCCCGGGCAACAGGGTTTCGGAGACCCAGTACTTC. It is translated as CASSPGNRVSETQYF.

The chain links TRBV24-1 to TRBJ2-3; no clear D. Deletions cut 5 bases from V and 0 bases from J, with 8 bases between. CDR3 length equals 14 residues. The germline V gene has CDR1 KGHDR and CDR2 SFDVKD. The CDR3 spells CATSAGLSTDTQYF. For the CDR3, the DNA is TGTGCCACCAGTGCGGGTCTAAGCACAGATACGCAGTATTTT.

This clonotype occurred a few times. The rearrangement links TRBV5-4 to TRBJ2-7, with TRBD2 matching over 12 bases. The CDR3 has 15 amino acids. Germline CDR1 SGHNT, CDR2 YYREEE (reference sequence). V lost 4 bases and J lost 7; bases outside the gene matches: 9. Written as DNA, the CDR3 is TGTGCCAGCAGCGTTGGACTAGCGGGAAGTCGGGAGCAGTACTTC. Its protein product is CASSVGLAGSREQYF.

J is TRBJ1-1 and V is TRBV29-1; D gene unclear. The CDR3 consists of 13 residues. Germline V lookup: CDR1 SQVTM, CDR2 ANQGSEA. Trimming left V 4 bases short and J 0 bases short, with 9 bases between. This CDR3 is CSVAGRMNTEAFF. The CDR3 nucleotides are TGCAGCGTTGCCGGACGGATGAACACTGAAGCTTTCTTT.

This chain connects TRBV5-1 to TRBJ1-1, with D possibly being TRBD1 (5 bases). CDR3 length: 14 amino acids. CDR1 is SGHRS, CDR2 YFSETQ, per germline. Trimming removed 2 bases from V and 5 bases from J, with 13 bases in between. The CDR3 DNA reads as TGCGCCAGCAGCTTACGGGACGTCGGGACTGAAGCTTTCTTT. As protein: CASSLRDVGTEAFF. Combining the CDR3 with reference TRBV5-1 and TRBJ1-1 gives the whole variable domain KAGVTQTPRYLIKTRGQQVTLSCSPISGHRSVSWYQQTPGQGLQFLFEYFSETQRNKGNFPGRFSGRQFSNSRSEMNVSTLELGDSALYLCASSLRDVGTEAFFGQGTRLTVV.

This clonotype was picked up many times. The CDR3 DNA follows: TGTGCCAGCAGCCCCGGACCGAATAGCAATCAGCCCCAGCATTTT. It translates to CASSPGPNSNQPQHF. The rearrangement uses TRBV5-6 and TRBJ1-5, with no clear D. Germline CDR1 and CDR2: SGHDT and YYEEEE. The V end lost 4 bases, the J end lost 0 bases, and 11 bases lay between the germline ends. The CDR3 loop spans 15 amino acids.